In its sample, the clone carrying this TCR beta chain was seen many times. Its cognate antigen is unknown. CDR3 regions of TCR beta were amplified from RNA transcripts. In the first round, RT-PCR was carried out with HTBI primers, and a multiplex PCR formed the second round. MiXCR was run by TCRdb on the multiplex PCR reads, yielding one entry per CDR3 protein. The sample holds 600,000 to 700,000 distinct CDR3 sequences, roughly 39% seen once. This record comes from a study of Graves' ophthalmopathy and Graves' hyperthyroidism. Study summary: Sampling took place at initial diagnosis, with peripheral blood obtained before any treatment. Whole-study results and caveats: It was with roughly 70% sensitivity and around 72% specificity that the model predicted ophthalmopathy progression. Appearing in blood as well were most expanded thyroid clonotypes above 0.001 frequency.

CAS ≥3, NOSPECS ≥4, moderate-to-severe activity and duration under 3 months marked donors with ophthalmopathy. V shed 6 bases and J shed 3 bases, with 21 bases lying between them. The CDR3 totals 17 residues. CDR1 is ENHRY and CDR2 is SYGVKD in the germline V gene. The chain joins TRBV10-3 to TRBJ1-5; D perhaps matches TRBD1 (6 bases). This receptor was taken from an adult man with Graves' ophthalmopathy. Material for sequencing was peripheral blood. This CDR3 is CAISPTGPSSNNQPQHF. CDR3 sequence (DNA): TGTGCCATCAGCCCTACAGGGCCCAGCAGTAACAATCAGCCCCAGCATTTT.